A single sample is the source of the 10 T cell receptor beta chains below, sequenced in a study of PD-1 blockade in classical Hodgkin lymphoma. Clones were sequenced by immunoSEQ multiplex PCR, and TCRdb holds only the in-frame ones, with some missing. This sample has approximately 17,000 clones, with about 93% found just once. Described time point: newly diagnosed, previously untreated cHL patient sample. The sample consisted of peripheral blood mononuclear cells (PBMCs). Receptors originate from a human donor with classical Hodgkin lymphoma.

V and J are TRBV7-2 and TRBJ1-2; no firm D call. V lost 1 base and J lost 6, with 6 bases in between. Germline V CDR1 and CDR2: SGHTA, FQGNSA. The CDR3 has 12 amino acids. The CDR3 nucleotides are TGTGCCAGCAGCTTAGAAGCCCATGGCTACACCTTC. Translation gives CASSLEAHGYTF.

V usage is TRBV4-1 and J usage is TRBJ1-4, with 7 bases matching TRBD1. The CDR3 runs to 15 residues. V trimming: 1 base; J trimming: 7 bases; junction bases outside the gene matches: 6. Germline V CDR1 and CDR2: MGHRA, YSYEKL. The CDR3 is CASSQVTQGSEKLFF. Here the CDR3 DNA reads TGCGCCAGCAGCCAAGTTACACAGGGGAGTGAAAAACTGTTTTTT.

The rearrangement uses TRBV25-1 and TRBJ2-7, with 7 bases that match TRBD2. CDR1 is MGHDK, CDR2 SYGVNS, per germline. V lost 4 bases to trimming and J lost 4 bases; unmatched junction nucleotides: 4. The CDR3 is 13 residues long. In nucleotides, the CDR3 is TGTGCCAGCAGTGGGACTAGTCAATACGAGCAGTACTTC. Residues: CASSGTSQYEQYF.

This chain connects TRBV10-2 to TRBJ2-3; tentative D call: TRBD2 (5 bases). V lost 4 bases to trimming and J lost 4 bases, with 6 bases between them. The CDR3 spans 12 residues. CDR1 and CDR2 (germline): WSHSY, SAAADI. Written as DNA, the CDR3 is TGCGCCAGCAGTGCCGGGGCAGATACGCAGTATTTT. It yields the protein CASSAGADTQYF.

CDR3 coding DNA: TGTGCCATCAGTGGGTCAACAGGATCCTATGGCTACACCTTC. Protein: CAISGSTGSYGYTF. The chain links TRBV10-3 to TRBJ1-2; D possibly corresponds to TRBD1 (5 bases). The germline V and J ends were trimmed by 4 bases and 4 bases, with 13 bases remaining between them. The CDR3 is 14 residues long. The germline gives CDR1 ENHRY, CDR2 SYGVKD.

This chain connects TRBV30 to TRBJ1-5; D is unresolved. The CDR3 has 11 residues. V lost 0 bases and J 7 bases, leaving 4 bases between the germline ends. Germline V gives CDR1 GTSNPN, CDR2 SVGIG (reference sequence). The CDR3 spells CAWSVGQPQHF. CDR3 in DNA: TGTGCCTGGAGTGTAGGACAGCCCCAGCATTTT.

The V and J genes are TRBV7-2 and TRBJ1-5; D is unresolved. V was pared by 1 base and J by 5 bases, with 9 bases between. This CDR3 has 14 amino acids. CDR1 is SGHTA, CDR2 FQGNSA, per germline. This CDR3 reads CASSLGSGYQPQHF. CDR3 coding DNA: TGTGCCAGCAGCTTAGGGTCCGGTTATCAGCCCCAGCATTTT.

This clone has just one count. The chain combines TRBV27 with TRBJ2-6, with D possibly being TRBD1 (5 bases). V dropped 10 bases and J dropped 3 bases, with 10 bases sitting between them. The CDR3 runs 13 residues. Germline-derived CDR1 and CDR2 are MNHEY and SMNVEV (reference sequence). The CDR3 nucleotides are TGTGCCACCAGGGTGGGTGGGGCCAACGTCCTGACTTTC. Its protein is CATRVGGANVLTF. Using reference TRBV27 and TRBJ2-6 for the parts outside the CDR3, the full variable domain is EAQVTQNPRYLITVTGKKLTVTCSQNMNHEYMSWYRQDPGLGLRQIYYSMNVEVTDKGDVPEGYKVSRKEKRNFPLILESPSPNQTSLYFCATRVGGANVLTFGAGSRLTVL.

The rearrangement uses TRBV7-6 and TRBJ2-2; D remains ambiguous. The V and J ends lost 1 base and 6 bases respectively, with 12 bases between them. Germline CDR1 and CDR2: SGHVS and FNYEAQ. This CDR3 spans 15 amino acids. CDR3 sequence: CASSLVVTSAGELFF. The CDR3 DNA follows: TGTGCCAGCAGCTTAGTCGTTACTTCAGCCGGGGAGCTGTTTTTT.

This clone was seen a few times. The chain employs TRBV11-2 and TRBJ1-4; D possibly corresponds to TRBD1 (5 bases). V lost 6 bases and J lost 5, with 16 bases in between. This CDR3 contains 15 residues. Germline V gives CDR1 SGHAT, CDR2 FQNNGV. CDR3: CASRAGTATNEKLFF. As DNA, the CDR3 is TGTGCCAGCAGGGCCGGGACGGCCACAAATGAAAAACTGTTTTTT.